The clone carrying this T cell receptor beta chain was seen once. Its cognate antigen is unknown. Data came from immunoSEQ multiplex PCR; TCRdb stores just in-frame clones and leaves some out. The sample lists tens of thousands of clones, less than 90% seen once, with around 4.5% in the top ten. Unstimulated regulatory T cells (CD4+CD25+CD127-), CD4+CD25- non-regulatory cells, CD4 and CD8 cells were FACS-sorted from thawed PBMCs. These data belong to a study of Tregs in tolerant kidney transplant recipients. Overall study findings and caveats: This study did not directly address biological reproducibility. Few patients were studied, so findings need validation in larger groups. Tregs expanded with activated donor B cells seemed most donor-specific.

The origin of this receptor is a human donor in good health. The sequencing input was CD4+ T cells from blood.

In DNA, the CDR3 is TGTGCCAGTAGCTTGGGAACAGGGAAACCGAACACCATATATTTT. Amino acid sequence: CASSLGTGKPNTIYF. The chain is built from TRBV19 and TRBJ1-3; possible D gene TRBD1, 6 bases. Trimming cost V 6 bases and J 7 bases, with 19 bases left between them. The CDR3 consists of 15 residues. The V gene's germline CDR1 is LNHDA and CDR2 SQIVND (reference sequence).